This T cell receptor beta chain was captured in a study of shared clonotypes between healthy human individuals. The protocol was immunoSEQ multiplex PCR, while the TCRdb copy is restricted to in-frame clones and leaves out a portion. The table includes over a million clones, less than 99% detected once. The CDR3 has 14 amino acids. Trimming left V 8 bases short and J 0 bases short, with 11 bases between. The germline V gene encodes CDR1 MNHEY and CDR2 SVGAGI. V gene TRBV6-5 combines with J gene TRBJ1-3; D may be TRBD1 (6 bases). The receptor was derived from a man aged 25 to 45 in good health. The specimen was naive CD4+ T cells sorted from blood. Subset here: CD45RA+ positively selected. In DNA form, the CDR3 reads TGTGCCAGCCAACAGGGCGTCTCTGGAAACACCATATATTTT. It translates to CASQQGVSGNTIYF.